These T cell receptor beta chains were read from a single sample in a study of radiotherapy plus CTLA-4 blockade in lung cancer. Method: immunoSEQ multiplex PCR; TCRdb's copy keeps in-frame clones and lacks some. This table has approximately 75,000 clones, roughly three quarters appearing once. The sequenced sample was peripheral blood, obtained from a patient treated with radiotherapy plus ipilimumab. These receptors were collected from a human donor with non-small cell lung cancer who had a complete response to radiotherapy plus ipilimumab. CDR3s include the opening cysteine and the closing phenylalanine or tryptophan. A D gene is named only where the DNA matches it firmly. Only part of the rows carry a size: once, few, many, or a class if the clone is expanded.

D gene,V gene,J gene,clone size,CDR3 protein,CDR3 DNA
TRBD1,TRBV14,TRBJ1-3,-,CASSRNRGPGNTIYF,TGTGCCAGCAGCAGAAACAGGGGGCCTGGAAACACCATATATTTT
-,TRBV10-3,TRBJ1-1,-,CAIRGQSNTEAFF,TGTGCCATCAGGGGGCAGTCGAACACTGAAGCTTTCTTT
-,TRBV11-2,TRBJ1-2,-,CASSLERGQDGYTF,TGTGCCAGCAGCTTAGAACGGGGGCAGGATGGCTACACCTTC
-,TRBV25-1,TRBJ1-1,-,CASSVPSNTEAFF,TGTGCCAGCAGTGTTCCTTCGAACACTGAAGCTTTCTTT
TRBD2,TRBV9,TRBJ2-7,-,CASSAGTSGGPLKYF,TGTGCCAGCAGCGCGGGGACTAGCGGGGGCCCGCTAAAGTACTTC
-,TRBV28,TRBJ2-5,-,CASSPPDGGETQYF,TGTGCCAGCAGTCCCCCAGACGGGGGTGAGACCCAGTACTTC
TRBD1,TRBV12-5,TRBJ2-2,-,CASGLARTGRDTGELFF,TGTGCTAGTGGTTTGGCCCGGACAGGGCGAGACACCGGGGAGCTGTTTTTT
-,TRBV25-1,TRBJ2-1,-,CASSEVELVFDEQFF,TGTGCCAGCAGTGAAGTAGAACTAGTTTTCGATGAGCAGTTCTTC
TRBD2,TRBV7-8,TRBJ2-3,-,CASSRGLAGVITDTQYF,TGTGCCAGCAGCCGCGGACTAGCGGGGGTGATCACAGATACGCAGTATTTT
TRBD2,TRBV5-1,TRBJ2-7,-,CASSRTSSYEQYF,TGCGCCAGCAGCCGGACTAGCTCCTACGAGCAGTACTTC
-,TRBV6-1,TRBJ1-3,-,CASSEGGGIGNTIYF,TGTGCCAGCAGTGAGGGGGGAGGAATTGGAAACACCATATATTTT
-,TRBV29-1,TRBJ1-1,-,CSVESSANTEAFF,TGCAGCGTTGAGTCCAGCGCGAACACTGAAGCTTTCTTT
TRBD1,TRBV7-8,TRBJ1-5,-,CASSTQGQSNQPQHF,TGTGCCAGCAGCACCCAGGGACAGAGCAATCAGCCCCAGCATTTT
-,TRBV7-9,TRBJ2-1,-,CASSLIGGSSYNEQFF,TGTGCCAGCAGCTTAATCGGCGGTAGCTCCTACAATGAGCAGTTCTTC
-,TRBV27,TRBJ2-2,-,CASSLRGDAGELFF,TGTGCCAGCAGTTTAAGGGGAGATGCCGGGGAGCTGTTTTTT
-,TRBV5-4,TRBJ2-2,medium-sized,CASSPSVGELFF,TGTGCCAGCAGTCCCTCAGTCGGGGAGCTGTTTTTT
-,TRBV7-9,TRBJ2-7,-,CAIEGVTYEQYF,TGTGCCATTGAAGGGGTAACCTACGAGCAGTACTTC
-,TRBV5-5,TRBJ1-4,-,CASSLTHHGGEKLFF,TGTGCCAGCAGCTTGACACACCATGGGGGTGAAAAACTGTTTTTT
TRBD1,TRBV10-3,TRBJ2-2,-,CAIRTGTGETGELFF,TGTGCCATCAGAACCGGGACAGGGGAAACCGGGGAGCTGTTTTTT
TRBD1,TRBV7-9,TRBJ1-4,-,CASTPEGTANEKLFF,TGTGCCAGCACCCCAGAAGGGACAGCTAATGAAAAACTGTTTTTT
-,TRBV5-4,TRBJ1-4,-,CASSAFGVQNEKLFF,TGTGCCAGCAGCGCTTTCGGGGTCCAAAATGAAAAACTGTTTTTT
-,TRBV11-2,TRBJ2-2,-,CASSLYGGGLNTGELFF,TGTGCCAGCAGCTTATATGGGGGAGGCCTGAACACCGGGGAGCTGTTTTTT
-,TRBV4-1,TRBJ1-4,-,CASSQWRGEKLFF,TGCGCCAGCAGCCAATGGAGGGGTGAAAAACTGTTTTTT
-,TRBV7-2,TRBJ1-2,-,CASSPPGTANYGYTF,TGTGCCAGCAGCCCGCCCGGGACTGCTAACTATGGCTACACCTTC
-,TRBV11-3,TRBJ2-2,-,CASSLASDWRGRTGELFF,TGTGCCAGCAGCTTAGCGTCAGACTGGCGGGGTCGGACCGGGGAGCTGTTTTTT
-,TRBV2,TRBJ2-7,-,CASSEGQIARGEQYF,TGTGCCAGCAGTGAAGGCCAGATCGCTCGGGGCGAGCAGTACTTC
-,TRBV7-2,TRBJ1-1,few,CASSPYGNEQGRAFF,TGTGCCAGCAGCCCTTACGGAAATGAACAGGGAAGAGCTTTCTTT
TRBD1,TRBV18,TRBJ2-6,-,CASSRAGGPGANVLTF,TGTGCCAGCTCACGCGCAGGGGGCCCTGGGGCCAACGTCCTGACTTTC
-,TRBV9,TRBJ2-5,-,CASSEKTQETQYF,TGTGCCAGCAGCGAGAAGACCCAAGAGACCCAGTACTTC
-,TRBV29-1,TRBJ2-5,few,CSAGAGETQYF,TGCAGCGCCGGGGCGGGAGAGACCCAGTACTTC
TRBD1,TRBV6-6,TRBJ1-2,-,CASSDAGQDGYTF,TGTGCCAGCAGTGATGCGGGACAGGATGGCTACACCTTC
TRBD1,TRBV7-2,TRBJ1-2,-,CASSLEAGGYGYTF,TGTGCCAGCAGCTTAGAAGCAGGGGGTTATGGCTACACCTTC
-,TRBV11-2,TRBJ1-5,-,CASSLDGILGQPQHF,TGTGCCAGCAGCTTAGATGGCATACTGGGGCAGCCCCAGCATTTT
-,TRBV6-1,TRBJ1-1,-,CASRAGDNTEAFF,TGTGCCAGCAGGGCCGGGGATAACACTGAAGCTTTCTTT
-,TRBV7-6,TRBJ1-1,-,CASSQPGTVHTEAFF,TGTGCCAGCAGCCAACCAGGGACGGTCCATACTGAAGCTTTCTTT
-,TRBV6-1,TRBJ1-1,-,CASPAERNTEAFF,TGTGCCAGTCCCGCGGAAAGAAACACTGAAGCTTTCTTT
-,TRBV27,TRBJ2-5,-,CASSFLPRGGETQYF,TGTGCCAGCAGTTTCCTTCCCCGGGGTGGGGAGACCCAGTACTTC
-,TRBV19,TRBJ1-2,-,CASSIDQPGVGGYTF,TGTGCCAGTAGTATAGACCAACCGGGGGTTGGAGGCTACACCTTC
-,TRBV12-5,TRBJ2-3,-,CATSTGHTAWGSTDTQYF,TGTGCTACTTCAACGGGACACACGGCCTGGGGTAGCACAGATACGCAGTATTTT
-,TRBV18,TRBJ2-1,-,CASSPPGRESYNEQFF,TGTGCCAGCTCACCACCGGGGAGAGAGTCCTACAATGAGCAGTTCTTC
TRBD1,TRBV29-1,TRBJ1-1,-,CSVRQGGLFF,TGCAGCGTAAGACAGGGGGGATTGTTCTTT
TRBD1,TRBV27,TRBJ1-2,-,CASSTGQGGYTF,TGTGCCAGCAGTACAGGACAGGGTGGCTACACCTTC
-,TRBV7-2,TRBJ2-7,-,CASSLGGAGSNEQYF,TGTGCCAGCAGCCTGGGGGGCGCGGGGTCGAACGAGCAGTACTTC
-,TRBV4-3,TRBJ2-1,-,CASSQERNEQFF,TGCGCCAGCAGCCAAGAGAGGAATGAGCAGTTCTTC
TRBD2,TRBV18,TRBJ2-1,-,CASSPPRGTSYNEQFF,TGTGCCAGCTCACCACCGCGGGGGACCTCCTACAATGAGCAGTTCTTC